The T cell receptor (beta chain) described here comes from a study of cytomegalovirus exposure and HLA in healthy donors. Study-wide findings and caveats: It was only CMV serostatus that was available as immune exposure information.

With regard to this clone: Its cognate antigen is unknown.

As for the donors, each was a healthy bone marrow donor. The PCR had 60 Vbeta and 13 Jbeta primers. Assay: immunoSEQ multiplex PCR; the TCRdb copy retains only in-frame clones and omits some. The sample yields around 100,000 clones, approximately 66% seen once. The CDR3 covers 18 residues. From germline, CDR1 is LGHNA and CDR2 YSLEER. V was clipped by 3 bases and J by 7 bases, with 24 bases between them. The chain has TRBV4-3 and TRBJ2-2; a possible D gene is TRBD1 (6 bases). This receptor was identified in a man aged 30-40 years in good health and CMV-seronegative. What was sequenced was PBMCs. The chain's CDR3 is CASSHGVVRGGLHGELFF. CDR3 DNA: TGCGCCAGCAGCCACGGGGTTGTCAGGGGTGGGCTTCACGGGGAGCTGTTTTTT.